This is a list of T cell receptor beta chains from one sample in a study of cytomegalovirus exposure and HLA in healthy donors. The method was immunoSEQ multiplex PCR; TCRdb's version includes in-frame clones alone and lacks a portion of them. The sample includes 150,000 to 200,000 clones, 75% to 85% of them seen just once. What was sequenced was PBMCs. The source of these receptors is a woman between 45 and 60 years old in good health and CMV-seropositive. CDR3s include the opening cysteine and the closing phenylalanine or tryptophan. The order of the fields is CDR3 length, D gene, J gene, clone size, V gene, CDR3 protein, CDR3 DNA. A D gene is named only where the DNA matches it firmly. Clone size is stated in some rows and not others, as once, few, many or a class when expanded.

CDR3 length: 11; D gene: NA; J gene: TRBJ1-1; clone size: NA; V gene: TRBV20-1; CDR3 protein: CSAGGNTEAFF; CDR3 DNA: TGCAGTGCCGGAGGGAACACTGAAGCTTTCTTT
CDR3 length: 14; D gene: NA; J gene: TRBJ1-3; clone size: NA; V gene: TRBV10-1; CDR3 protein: CASSEGISGNTIYF; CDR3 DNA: TGCGCCAGCAGTGAGGGCATCTCTGGAAACACCATATATTTT
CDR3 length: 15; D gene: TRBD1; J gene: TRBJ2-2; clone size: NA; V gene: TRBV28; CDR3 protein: CASSETGANTGELFF; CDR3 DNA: TGTGCCAGCAGTGAGACAGGGGCGAACACCGGGGAGCTGTTTTTT
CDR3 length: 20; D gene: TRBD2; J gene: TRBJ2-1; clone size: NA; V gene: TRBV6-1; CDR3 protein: CASSEMGGGLAGGEHNEQFF; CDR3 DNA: TGTGCCAGCAGTGAAATGGGGGGAGGACTAGCGGGAGGCGAACACAATGAGCAGTTCTTC
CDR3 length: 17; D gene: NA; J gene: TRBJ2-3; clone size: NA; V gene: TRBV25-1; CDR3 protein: CASSVSGTPAGTDTQYF; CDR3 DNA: TGTGCCAGCAGTGTTTCCGGGACACCGGCTGGCACAGATACGCAGTATTTT
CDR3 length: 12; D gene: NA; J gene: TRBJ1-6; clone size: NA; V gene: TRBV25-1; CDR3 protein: CASSEGGLPLHF; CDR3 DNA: TGTGCCAGCAGTGAGGGGGGACTCCCCCTCCACTTT
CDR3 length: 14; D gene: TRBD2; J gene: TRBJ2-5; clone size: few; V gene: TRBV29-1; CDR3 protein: CSANKRGAQETQYF; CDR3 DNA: TGCAGCGCCAATAAGCGGGGGGCCCAAGAGACCCAGTACTTC
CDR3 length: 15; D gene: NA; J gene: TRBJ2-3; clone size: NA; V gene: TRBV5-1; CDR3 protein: CASSETSRPGDTQYF; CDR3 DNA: TGCGCCAGCAGCGAGACCTCCCGCCCGGGAGATACGCAGTATTTT
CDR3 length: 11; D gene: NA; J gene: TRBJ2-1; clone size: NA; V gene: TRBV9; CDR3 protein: CASSVGDEQFF; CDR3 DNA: TGTGCCAGCAGCGTAGGCGATGAGCAGTTCTTC
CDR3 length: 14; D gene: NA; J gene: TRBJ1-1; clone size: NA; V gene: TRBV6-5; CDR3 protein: CASSVDSLSTEAFF; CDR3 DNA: TGTGCCAGCAGTGTCGACAGTTTAAGCACTGAAGCTTTCTTT
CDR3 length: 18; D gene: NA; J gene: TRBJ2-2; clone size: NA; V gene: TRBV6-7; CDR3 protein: CASSYSNGGHANTGELFF; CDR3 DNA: TGTGCCAGCAGTTACTCGAACGGGGGGCACGCGAACACCGGGGAGCTGTTTTTT
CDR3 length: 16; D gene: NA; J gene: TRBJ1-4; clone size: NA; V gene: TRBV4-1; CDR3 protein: CASSQDWTAPNEKLFF; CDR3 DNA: TGCGCCAGCAGCCAAGACTGGACAGCCCCTAATGAAAAACTGTTTTTT
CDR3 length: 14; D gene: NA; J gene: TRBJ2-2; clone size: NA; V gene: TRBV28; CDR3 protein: CASSFGVYTGELFF; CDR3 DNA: TGTGCCAGCAGTTTCGGGGTGTACACCGGGGAGCTGTTTTTT
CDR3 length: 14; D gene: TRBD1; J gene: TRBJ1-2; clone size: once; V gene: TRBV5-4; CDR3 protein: CASSWDRAGGGYTF; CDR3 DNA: TGTGCCAGCAGCTGGGACAGGGCCGGAGGTGGCTACACCTTC
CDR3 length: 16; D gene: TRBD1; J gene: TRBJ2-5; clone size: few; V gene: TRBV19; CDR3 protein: CASSMGQGARVETQYF; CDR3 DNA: TGTGCCAGTAGTATGGGACAGGGGGCGAGAGTGGAGACCCAGTACTTC
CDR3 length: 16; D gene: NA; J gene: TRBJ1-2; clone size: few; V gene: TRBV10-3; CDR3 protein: CAIRDNTWAQNYGYTF; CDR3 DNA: TGTGCCATCAGGGATAACACTTGGGCACAGAACTATGGCTACACCTTC
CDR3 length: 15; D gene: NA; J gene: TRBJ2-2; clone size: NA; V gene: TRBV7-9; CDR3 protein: CASSATGSHTGELFF; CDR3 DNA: TGTGCCAGCAGTGCCACCGGGTCCCACACCGGGGAGCTGTTTTTT
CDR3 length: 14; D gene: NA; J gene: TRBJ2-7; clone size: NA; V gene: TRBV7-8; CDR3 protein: CASSLVAGTYEQYF; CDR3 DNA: TGTGCCAGCAGCTTAGTGGCAGGAACCTACGAGCAGTACTTC
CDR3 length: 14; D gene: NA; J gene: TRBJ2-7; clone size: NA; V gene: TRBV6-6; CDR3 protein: CASSCSSRGYEQYF; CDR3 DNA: TGTGCCAGCAGTTGCTCGAGTCGGGGCTACGAGCAGTACTTC
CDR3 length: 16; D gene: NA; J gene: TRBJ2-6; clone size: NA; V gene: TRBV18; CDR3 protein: CASSPSRLSGANVLTF; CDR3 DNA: TGTGCCAGCTCACCATCTAGACTCTCTGGGGCCAACGTCCTGACTTTC
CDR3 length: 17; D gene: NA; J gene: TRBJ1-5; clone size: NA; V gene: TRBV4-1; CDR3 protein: CASSQDSEVSSNQPQHF; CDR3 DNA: TGCGCCAGCAGCCAAGATTCGGAGGTTTCGAGCAATCAGCCCCAGCATTTT
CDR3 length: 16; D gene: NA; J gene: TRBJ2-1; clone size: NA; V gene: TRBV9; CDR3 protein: CASSARGRGGLDEQFF; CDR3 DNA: TGTGCCAGCAGCGCCAGAGGGAGGGGGGGCTTAGATGAGCAGTTCTTC
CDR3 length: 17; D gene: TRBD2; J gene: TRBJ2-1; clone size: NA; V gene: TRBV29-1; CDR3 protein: CSVEGGLAGGSYNEQFF; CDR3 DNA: TGCAGCGTTGAAGGCGGGCTAGCGGGCGGCTCCTACAATGAGCAGTTCTTC
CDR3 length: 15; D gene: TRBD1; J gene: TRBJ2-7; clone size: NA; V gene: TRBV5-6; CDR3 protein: CASSRPGTGVVEQYF; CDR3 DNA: TGTGCCAGCAGCCGACCCGGGACAGGGGTTGTCGAGCAGTACTTC